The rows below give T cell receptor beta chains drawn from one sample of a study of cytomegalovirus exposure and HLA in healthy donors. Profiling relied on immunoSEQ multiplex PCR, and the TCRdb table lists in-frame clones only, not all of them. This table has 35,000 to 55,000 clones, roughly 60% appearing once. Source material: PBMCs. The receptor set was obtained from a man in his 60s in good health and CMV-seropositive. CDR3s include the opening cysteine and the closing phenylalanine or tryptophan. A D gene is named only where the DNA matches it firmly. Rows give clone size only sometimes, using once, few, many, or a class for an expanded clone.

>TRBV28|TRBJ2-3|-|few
TGTGCCAGCAGTTCTCCCGTTGATACGCAGTATTTT
CASSSPVDTQYF
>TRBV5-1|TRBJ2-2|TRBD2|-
TGCGCCAGCAGCAATAGCGGGAGTACCGGGGAGCTGTTTTTT
CASSNSGSTGELFF
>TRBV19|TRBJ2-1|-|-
TGTGCCAGTAGTCGGACAAGGCCGAATGAGCAGTTCTTC
CASSRTRPNEQFF
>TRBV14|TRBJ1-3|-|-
TGTGCCAGCAGCCACGGAGGGCCGCGGGGAAACACCATATATTTT
CASSHGGPRGNTIYF
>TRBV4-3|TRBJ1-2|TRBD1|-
TGCGCCAGCAGCCAAGTTTCAGGGGGCGACTATGGCTACACCTTC
CASSQVSGGDYGYTF
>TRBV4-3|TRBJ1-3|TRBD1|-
TGCGCCAGCAGCCTAGACAGGGGGCTTGGAAACACCATATATTTT
CASSLDRGLGNTIYF
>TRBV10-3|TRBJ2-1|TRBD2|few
TGTGCCGCGTTGCGGGAGAGTCCCCACAATGAGCAGTTCTTC
CAALRESPHNEQFF
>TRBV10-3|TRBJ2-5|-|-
TGTGCCATCAGTGATCAAGCCCAAGAGACCCAGTACTTC
CAISDQAQETQYF
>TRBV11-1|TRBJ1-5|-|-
TGTGCCAGCATCCTCGAGGGAGGCAATCAGCCCCAGCATTTT
CASILEGGNQPQHF
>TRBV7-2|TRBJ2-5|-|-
TGTGCCAGCAGCTTAGATCTGTGGCGGGGCCAGTACTTC
CASSLDLWRGQYF
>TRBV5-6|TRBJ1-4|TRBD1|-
TGTGCCAGCAGCCGACCCGGGACAGGGAAAGAAAAACTGTTTTTT
CASSRPGTGKEKLFF
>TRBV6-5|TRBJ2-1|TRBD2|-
TGTGCCAGCAAGAGTAGCGGGAGAAATGAGCAGTTCTTC
CASKSSGRNEQFF
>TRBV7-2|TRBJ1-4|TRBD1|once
TGTGCCAGCAGTCCAGGACAGGGGTGGCGAGAAAAACTGTTTTTT
CASSPGQGWREKLFF
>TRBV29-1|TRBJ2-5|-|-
TGCAGCGTCCCACCCAGAACGGGGGAGACCCAGTACTTC
CSVPPRTGETQYF
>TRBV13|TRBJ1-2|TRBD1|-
TGTGCCAGCAGCTTAGAGGGACAGACGGACTACACCTTC
CASSLEGQTDYTF
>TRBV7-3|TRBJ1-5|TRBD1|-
TGTGCCAGCAGCCCTAGGCGGACAGGTAGCAATCAGCCCCAGCATTTT
CASSPRRTGSNQPQHF
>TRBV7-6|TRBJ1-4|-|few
TGTGCCAGCAGCTTAGGACAGTTGCATGAAAAACTGTTTTTT
CASSLGQLHEKLFF
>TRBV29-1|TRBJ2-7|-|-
TGCAGCGCCTTGGCAGTGAATCCCTACGAGCAGTACTTC
CSALAVNPYEQYF
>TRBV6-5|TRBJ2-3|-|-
TGTGCCAGCAGTTCTCCTACGGCGGTGGTGACAGATACGCAGTATTTT
CASSSPTAVVTDTQYF
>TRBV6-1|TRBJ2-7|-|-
TGTGCCAGCAGTGAGGGGGAGGACCGCTACGAGCAGTACTTC
CASSEGEDRYEQYF
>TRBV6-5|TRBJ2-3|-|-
TGTGCCAGCAGAGGGGTAGATATCACAGATACGCAGTATTTT
CASRGVDITDTQYF
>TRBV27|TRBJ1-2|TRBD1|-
TGTGCCAGCAGTTTTACGGGACAGGGGACCGGCTACACCTTC
CASSFTGQGTGYTF
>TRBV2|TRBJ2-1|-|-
TGTGCCAGCAGGATCCGGGACACCTCCTACAATGAGCAGTTCTTC
CASRIRDTSYNEQFF
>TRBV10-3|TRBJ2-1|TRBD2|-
TGTGCCATACGGGGGGAGGGGAAGGATGAGCAGTTCTTC
CAIRGEGKDEQFF
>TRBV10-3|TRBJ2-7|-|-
TGTGCCATAGGACCGGGACAAAGCTCCTACGAGCAGTACTTC
CAIGPGQSSYEQYF
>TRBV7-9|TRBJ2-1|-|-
TGTGCCAGCAGCTTGCAGGGTTACAATGAGCAGTTCTTC
CASSLQGYNEQFF
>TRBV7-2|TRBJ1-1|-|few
TGTGCCAGCAGCTTAGTGGGAGGGCTGGACACTGAAGCTTTCTTT
CASSLVGGLDTEAFF
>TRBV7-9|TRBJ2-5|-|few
TGTGCCAGCAGCTTAGTCCGGGGGTGGGAGCAAGAGACCCAGTACTTC
CASSLVRGWEQETQYF
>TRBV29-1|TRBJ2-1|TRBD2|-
TGCAGCGTTGAAGGGGCGGGAGGGCCTGGCAATGAGCAGTTCTTC
CSVEGAGGPGNEQFF
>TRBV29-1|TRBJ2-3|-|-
TGCAGCGTACGAGTCAGAGGGAATACGCAGTATTTT
CSVRVRGNTQYF
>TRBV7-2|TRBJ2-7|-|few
TGTGCCAGCAGCTTAGTCGGGCAGGGCTACGAGCAGTACTTC
CASSLVGQGYEQYF
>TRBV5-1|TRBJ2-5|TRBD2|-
TGCGCCAGCAAGCGAGGGACTAACCAAGAGACCCAGTACTTC
CASKRGTNQETQYF
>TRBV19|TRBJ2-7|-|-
TGTGCCAGTAGTCAAACTACCCGGGAGAGGTCCTACGAGCAGTACTTC
CASSQTTRERSYEQYF
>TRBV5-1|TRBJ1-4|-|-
TGCGCCAGCAGCTTGGGAGGAGGGCTAACGAATGAAAAACTGTTTTTT
CASSLGGGLTNEKLFF
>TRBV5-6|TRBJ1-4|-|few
TGTGCCAGCAGCTTGGGGACATCGACTAATGAAAAACTGTTTTTT
CASSLGTSTNEKLFF
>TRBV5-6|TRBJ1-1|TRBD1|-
TGTGCCAGCAGCAGCCTCGGGACAGGGGAAACTGAAGCTTTCTTT
CASSSLGTGETEAFF
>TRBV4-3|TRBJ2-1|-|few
TGCGCCAGCAGCCCGGGAACTAGCCCAAACAATGAGCAGTTCTTC
CASSPGTSPNNEQFF
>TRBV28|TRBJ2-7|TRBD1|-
TGTGCCAGCAGTCCGGGGACAGTACCCTACGAGCAGTACTTC
CASSPGTVPYEQYF
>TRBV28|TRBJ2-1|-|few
TGTGCCAGCAGTTTAGGGTATAGGAGCTCCTACAATGAGCAGTTCTTC
CASSLGYRSSYNEQFF
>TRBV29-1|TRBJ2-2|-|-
TGCAGCGGGGTGTTAGCCGGGACTCCCAAGGCCGGGGAGCTGTTTTTT
CSGVLAGTPKAGELFF
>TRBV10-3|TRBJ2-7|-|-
TGTGCCAAACTGCGGGTTCCGATTTACGAGCAGTACTTC
CAKLRVPIYEQYF
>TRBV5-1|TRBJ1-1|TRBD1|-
TGCGCCAGCAGCTTCTTCGGACAGGGGAACACTGAAGCTTTCTTT
CASSFFGQGNTEAFF
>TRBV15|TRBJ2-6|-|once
TGTGCCACCAGCAGACGGAGGGACCAGCTGTCTGGGGCCAACGTCCTGACTTTC
CATSRRRDQLSGANVLTF
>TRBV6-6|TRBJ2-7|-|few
TGTGCCAGCAGTTACCCACAGGGTGGGCGACCTTACGAGCAGTACTTC
CASSYPQGGRPYEQYF
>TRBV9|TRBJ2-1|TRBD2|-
TGTGCCAGCAGCGTAGTTGGGGGGGAAGGGAGCTCCTACAATGAGCAGTTCTTC
CASSVVGGEGSSYNEQFF
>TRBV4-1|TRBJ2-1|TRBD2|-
TGCGCCAGCAGCCCCGTCGATCTCCGGACTAGGAGGTATGAGCAGTTCTTC
CASSPVDLRTRRYEQFF
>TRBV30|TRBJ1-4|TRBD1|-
TGTGCCTGGAGTGACAGGGGCCCACGCGGGGGGCAGAATGAAAAACTGTTTTTT
CAWSDRGPRGGQNEKLFF
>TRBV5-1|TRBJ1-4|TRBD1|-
TGCGCCAGCAGCTATGGGACAGCTGAAAAACTGTTTTTT
CASSYGTAEKLFF
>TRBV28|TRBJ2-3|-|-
TGTGCCAGCAGTTTCCCTACTGACAGGCGACCCCAATGGGATACGCAATATTTT
CASSFPTDRRPQWDTQYF
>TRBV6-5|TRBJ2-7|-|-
TGTGCCAGCAGTTACCCGGGTGATTCGGAGCAGTACTTC
CASSYPGDSEQYF
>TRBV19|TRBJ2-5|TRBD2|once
TGTGCCAGTACCTCTAGCGGGAGTGTAAAGACCCAGTACTTC
CASTSSGSVKTQYF
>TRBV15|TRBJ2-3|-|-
TGTGCCGCCAGCAGAGAACTGAGCACAGATACGCAGTATTTT
CAASRELSTDTQYF
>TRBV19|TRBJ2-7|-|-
TGTGCCAGTAGTATAGGTGAGAAGCAGTACTTC
CASSIGEKQYF
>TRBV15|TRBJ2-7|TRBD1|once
TGTGCCACCAGCAGAGCCGGGACAGTATTCGACGAGCAGTACTTC
CATSRAGTVFDEQYF
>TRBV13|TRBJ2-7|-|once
TGTGCCAGCAGCACCAAGAGGACGATACAGGGAGCCTACGAGCAGTACTTC
CASSTKRTIQGAYEQYF
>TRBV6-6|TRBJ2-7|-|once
TGTGCCAGCAGTTACTCCTTTGAGGGGGGGGACGAGCAGTACTTC
CASSYSFEGGDEQYF
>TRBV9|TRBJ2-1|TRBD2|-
TGTGCCAGCAGCCGAGTCGGGACTAGCCGCCGGGGTGAGCAGTTCTTC
CASSRVGTSRRGEQFF
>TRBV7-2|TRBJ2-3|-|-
TGTGCCAGCAGCCTTATCCAGGGTACAGATACGCAGTATTTT
CASSLIQGTDTQYF
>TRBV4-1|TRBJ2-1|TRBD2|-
TGCGCCAGGGGGGCCAGCGGGGGCTCCTACAATGAGCAGTTCTTC
CARGASGGSYNEQFF
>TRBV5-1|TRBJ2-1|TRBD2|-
TGCGCCAGCAGCTTGGCCCGCGAGCTAGCGGCCTCCTACAATGAGCAGTTCTTC
CASSLARELAASYNEQFF